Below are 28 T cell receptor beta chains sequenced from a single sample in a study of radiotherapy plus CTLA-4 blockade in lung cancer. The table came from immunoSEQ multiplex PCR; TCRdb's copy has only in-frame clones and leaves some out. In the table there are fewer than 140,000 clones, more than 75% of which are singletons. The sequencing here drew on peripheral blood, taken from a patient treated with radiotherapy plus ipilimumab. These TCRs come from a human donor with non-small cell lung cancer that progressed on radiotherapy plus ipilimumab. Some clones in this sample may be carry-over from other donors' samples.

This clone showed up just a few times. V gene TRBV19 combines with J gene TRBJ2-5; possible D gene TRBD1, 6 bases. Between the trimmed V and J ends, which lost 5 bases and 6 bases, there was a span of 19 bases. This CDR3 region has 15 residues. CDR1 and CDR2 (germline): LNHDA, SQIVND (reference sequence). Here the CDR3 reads CASSPSQGFRKTQYF. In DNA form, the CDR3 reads TGTGCCAGTAGTCCATCACAGGGATTCAGGAAGACCCAGTACTTC.

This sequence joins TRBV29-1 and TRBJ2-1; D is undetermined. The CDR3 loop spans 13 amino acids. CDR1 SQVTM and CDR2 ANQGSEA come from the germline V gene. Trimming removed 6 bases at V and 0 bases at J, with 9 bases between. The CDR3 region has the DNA TGCAGCGTGGACCACAGCTCCTACAATGAGCAGTTCTTC. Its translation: CSVDHSSYNEQFF.

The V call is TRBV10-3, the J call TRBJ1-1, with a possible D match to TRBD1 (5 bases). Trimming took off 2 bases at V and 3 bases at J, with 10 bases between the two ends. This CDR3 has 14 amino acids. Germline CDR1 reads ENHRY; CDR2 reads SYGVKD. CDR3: CAISEKGPDTEAFF. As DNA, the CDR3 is TGTGCCATCAGTGAGAAGGGACCGGACACTGAAGCTTTCTTT.

CDR3 residues: CASSPGGVGNYGYTF. The CDR3 bases are TGTGCCAGCTCACCGGGGGGGGTCGGCAACTATGGCTACACCTTC. The chain uses TRBV18 and TRBJ1-2; possible D gene TRBD1, 5 bases. The V and J ends lost 3 bases and 2 bases respectively, with 13 bases between them. Germline V gene data show CDR1 as KGHSH and CDR2 as LQKENI. CDR3 length: 15 amino acids.

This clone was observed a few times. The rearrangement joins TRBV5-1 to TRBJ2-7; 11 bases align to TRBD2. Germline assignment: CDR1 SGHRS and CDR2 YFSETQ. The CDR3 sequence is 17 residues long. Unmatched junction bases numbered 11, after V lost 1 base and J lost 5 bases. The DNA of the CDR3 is TGCGCCAGCAGCTTGTTAGCGGGGGGGCCTTTTTTGGACGAGCAGTACTTC. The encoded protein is CASSLLAGGPFLDEQYF.

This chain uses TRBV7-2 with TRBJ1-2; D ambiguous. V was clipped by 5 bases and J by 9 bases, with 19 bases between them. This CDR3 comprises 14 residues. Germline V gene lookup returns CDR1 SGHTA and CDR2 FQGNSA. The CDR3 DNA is TGTGCCAGCAGCCCAGACATGGCTTTTTCACGCTACACCTTC. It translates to CASSPDMAFSRYTF.

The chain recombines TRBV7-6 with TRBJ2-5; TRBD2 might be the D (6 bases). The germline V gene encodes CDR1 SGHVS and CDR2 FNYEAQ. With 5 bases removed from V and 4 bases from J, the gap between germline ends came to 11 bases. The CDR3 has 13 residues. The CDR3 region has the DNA TGTGCCAGCAGCCCTATAGCGGTAGAGACCCAGTACTTC. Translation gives CASSPIAVETQYF.

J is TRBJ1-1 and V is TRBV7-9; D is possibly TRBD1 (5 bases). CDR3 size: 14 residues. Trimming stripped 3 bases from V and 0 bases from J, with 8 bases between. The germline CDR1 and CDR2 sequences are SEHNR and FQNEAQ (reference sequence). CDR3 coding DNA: TGTGCCAGCAGCTTTACAGGCATGAACACTGAAGCTTTCTTT. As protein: CASSFTGMNTEAFF.

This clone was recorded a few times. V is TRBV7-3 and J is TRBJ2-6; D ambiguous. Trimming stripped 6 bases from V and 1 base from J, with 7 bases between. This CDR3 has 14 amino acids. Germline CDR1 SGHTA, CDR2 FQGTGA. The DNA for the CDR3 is TGTGCCAGCAGTTTTCAGTCTGGGGCCAACGTCCTGACTTTC. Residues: CASSFQSGANVLTF.

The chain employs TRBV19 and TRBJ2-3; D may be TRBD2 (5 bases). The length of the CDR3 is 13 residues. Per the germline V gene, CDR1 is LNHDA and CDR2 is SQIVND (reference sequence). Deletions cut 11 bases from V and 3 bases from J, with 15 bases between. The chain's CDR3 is CAYRPSGTDTQYF. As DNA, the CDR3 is TGTGCCTACAGACCCTCGGGGACAGATACGCAGTATTTT.

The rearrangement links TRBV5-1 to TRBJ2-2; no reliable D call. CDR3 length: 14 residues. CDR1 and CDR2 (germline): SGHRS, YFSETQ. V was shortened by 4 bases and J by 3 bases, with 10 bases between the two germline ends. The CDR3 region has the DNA TGCGCCAGCAGCGCCGACATTTACACCGGGGAGCTGTTTTTT. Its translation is CASSADIYTGELFF.

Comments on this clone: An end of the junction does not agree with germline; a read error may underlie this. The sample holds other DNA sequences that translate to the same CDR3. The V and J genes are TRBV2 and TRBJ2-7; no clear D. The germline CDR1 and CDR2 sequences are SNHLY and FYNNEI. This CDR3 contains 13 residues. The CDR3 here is CARRHTERYEQYF. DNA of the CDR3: TGCGCCAGAAGACATACCGAACGGTACGAGCAGTACTTC.

Here the CDR3 reads CASSIRDSRDTIYF. As DNA, the CDR3 is TGTGCCAGCAGTATCAGGGACAGCCGGGACACCATATATTTT. The V gene is TRBV6-5, the J gene TRBJ1-3; TRBD1 agrees at 7 bases. This CDR3 contains 14 residues. J was trimmed by 8 bases and V by 5 bases; bases with no gene match: 9. The germline V gene encodes CDR1 MNHEY and CDR2 SVGAGI.

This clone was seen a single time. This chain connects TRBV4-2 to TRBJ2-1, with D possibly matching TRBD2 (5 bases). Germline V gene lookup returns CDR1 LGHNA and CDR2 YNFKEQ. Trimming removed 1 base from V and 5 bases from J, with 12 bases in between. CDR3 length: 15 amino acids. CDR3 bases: TGTGCCAGCAGCCAAGTGACCAGAGCGGACAATGAGCAGTTCTTC. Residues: CASSQVTRADNEQFF.

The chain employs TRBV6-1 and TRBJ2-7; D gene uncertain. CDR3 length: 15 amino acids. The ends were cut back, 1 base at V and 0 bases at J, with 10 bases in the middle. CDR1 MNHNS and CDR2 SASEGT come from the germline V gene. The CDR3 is CASSEVVEVSYEQYF. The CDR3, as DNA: TGTGCCAGCAGTGAAGTCGTTGAGGTCTCCTACGAGCAGTACTTC.

The CDR3 DNA sequence: TGTGCCAGCAGCGTAGAAACTTCACCCCTCCACTTT. This translates into CASSVETSPLHF. J is TRBJ1-6 and V is TRBV9; D call uncertain. This CDR3 is built from 12 residues. The germline V and J ends were trimmed by 0 bases and 9 bases, with 4 bases remaining between them. CDR1 SGDLS and CDR2 YYNGEE come from the germline V gene.

The CDR3 DNA follows: TGTGCCAGCAGCGTAGGCGGGACAGGGATCCAAGAGACCCAGTACTTC. Translation: CASSVGGTGIQETQYF. The chain is built from TRBV9 and TRBJ2-5, with 9 bases matching TRBD1. Germline CDR1 SGDLS, CDR2 YYNGEE. V was pared by 0 bases and J by 1 base, with 4 bases of the junction left unmatched. This CDR3 is built from 16 residues.

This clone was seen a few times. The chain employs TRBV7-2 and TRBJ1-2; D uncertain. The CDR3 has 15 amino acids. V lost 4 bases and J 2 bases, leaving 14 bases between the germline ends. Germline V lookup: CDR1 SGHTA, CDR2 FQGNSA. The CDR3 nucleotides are TGTGCCAGCAGCTCTCGTCAGGTTCAGAACTATGGCTACACCTTC. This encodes CASSSRQVQNYGYTF.

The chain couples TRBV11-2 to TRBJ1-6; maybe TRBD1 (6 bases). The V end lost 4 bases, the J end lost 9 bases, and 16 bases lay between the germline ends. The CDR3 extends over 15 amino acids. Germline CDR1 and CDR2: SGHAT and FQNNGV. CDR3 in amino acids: CASSSGVRGTSPLHF. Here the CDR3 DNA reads TGTGCCAGCAGCTCAGGCGTCAGGGGAACTTCACCCCTCCACTTT.

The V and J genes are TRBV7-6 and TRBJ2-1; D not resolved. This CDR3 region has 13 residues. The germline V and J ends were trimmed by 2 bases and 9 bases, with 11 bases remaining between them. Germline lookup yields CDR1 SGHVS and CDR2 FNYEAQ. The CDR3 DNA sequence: TGTGCCAGCAGCTTATCTTTGACTGGTGAGCAGTTCTTC. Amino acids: CASSLSLTGEQFF.

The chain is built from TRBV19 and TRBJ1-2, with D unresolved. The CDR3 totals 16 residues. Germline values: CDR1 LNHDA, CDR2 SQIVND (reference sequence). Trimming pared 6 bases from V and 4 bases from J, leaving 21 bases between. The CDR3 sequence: CASSPTFFTGIYGYTF. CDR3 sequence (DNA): TGTGCCAGTAGCCCTACTTTCTTCACGGGCATCTATGGCTACACCTTC.

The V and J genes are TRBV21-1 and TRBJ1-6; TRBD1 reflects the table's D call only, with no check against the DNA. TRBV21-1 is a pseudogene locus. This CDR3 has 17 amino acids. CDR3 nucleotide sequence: TGTGCCAGCAGCAAAGCGCCCCAGGCCCGGTCCTATTCACCCCTCCACTTT. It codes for CASSKAPQARSYSPLHF.

This CDR3 reads CASSPITDTQYF. In DNA form, the CDR3 reads TGTGCCAGCAGCCCGATAACAGATACGCAGTATTTT. The rearrangement uses TRBV28 and TRBJ2-3; D not resolved. V was cut by 6 bases and J by 3 bases, with 7 bases left in between. This CDR3 is 12 amino acids long. CDR1 and CDR2 from the germline V gene are MDHEN and SYDVKM.

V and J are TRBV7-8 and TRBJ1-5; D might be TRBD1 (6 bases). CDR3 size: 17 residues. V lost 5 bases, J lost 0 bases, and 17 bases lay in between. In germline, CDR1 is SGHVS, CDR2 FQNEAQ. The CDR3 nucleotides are TGTGCCAGCAGCCTATGGACAGCAAGCTATAGCAATCAGCCCCAGCATTTT. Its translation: CASSLWTASYSNQPQHF.

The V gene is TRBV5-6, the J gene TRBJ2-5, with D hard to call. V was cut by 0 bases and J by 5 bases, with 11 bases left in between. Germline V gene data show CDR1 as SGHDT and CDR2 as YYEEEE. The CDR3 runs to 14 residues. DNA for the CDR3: TGTGCCAGCAGCTTGGTTTGGGGTTGGGAGACCCAGTACTTC. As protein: CASSLVWGWETQYF.

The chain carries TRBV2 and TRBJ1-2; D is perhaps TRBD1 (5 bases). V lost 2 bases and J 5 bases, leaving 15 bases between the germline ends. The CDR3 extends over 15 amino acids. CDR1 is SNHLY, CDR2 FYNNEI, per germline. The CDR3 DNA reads TGTGCCAGCAGTGAATGGGGCCCTGCAGAGTATGGCTACACCTTC. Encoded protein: CASSEWGPAEYGYTF.

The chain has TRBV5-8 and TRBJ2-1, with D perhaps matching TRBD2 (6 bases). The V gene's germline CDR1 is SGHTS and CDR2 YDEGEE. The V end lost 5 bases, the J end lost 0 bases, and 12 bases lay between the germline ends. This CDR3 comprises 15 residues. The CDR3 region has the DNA TGTGCCAGCAGTTGGAGGGCCGGCTCCTACAATGAGCAGTTCTTC. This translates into CASSWRAGSYNEQFF.

For the CDR3, the DNA is TGTGCCAGCAGCTTTAAGTCTTCAGGCGCCAGGGGCTACACCTTC. As protein: CASSFKSSGARGYTF. The genes are TRBV7-2 and TRBJ1-2; D remains unclear. Germline CDR1 and CDR2: SGHTA and FQGNSA. V lost 3 bases to trimming and J lost 8 bases, with 19 bases between them. This CDR3 has 15 residues.